A selection of T cell receptor beta chains follows, all from one sample in a study of T-cell memory formation after mild COVID-19. TCRdb itself ran the 5' RACE reads through MiXCR, one entry per CDR3 protein. The sample records roughly 220,000 distinct CDR3 sequences, 9.5% being singletons. Specimen: PBMCs or a T cell subset sorted from them (not recorded which). The receptors shown here come from a man younger than 35 who had mild COVID-19 (a few samples of this study predate the infection). Cell type and time point are not known. The CDR3 runs from the conserved cysteine through the conserved F or W. The D gene is left open where the match is weak. Size values are once, few and many counts, or a class for expanded clones, and some rows have none.

V gene: TRBV2
J gene: TRBJ2-1
clone size: -
D gene: TRBD1
CDR3 protein: CASSVGQHNEQFF
CDR3 DNA: TGTGCCAGCAGTGTGGGACAGCACAATGAGCAGTTCTTC

V gene: TRBV7-2
J gene: TRBJ2-1
clone size: -
D gene: -
CDR3 protein: CASSYRVGHEQFF
CDR3 DNA: TGTGCCAGCAGCTACCGGGTCGGCCATGAGCAGTTCTTC

V gene: TRBV5-1
J gene: TRBJ2-1
clone size: few
D gene: TRBD2
CDR3 protein: CASGAGEYFYNRVYNEQFF
CDR3 DNA: TGCGCCAGCGGCGCGGGGGAGTACTTTTATAATCGCGTCTACAATGAGCAGTTCTTC

V gene: TRBV5-4
J gene: TRBJ2-1
clone size: few
D gene: TRBD2
CDR3 protein: CASSSPGGYSEQFF
CDR3 DNA: TGTGCCAGCAGCTCACCGGGGGGGTATAGTGAGCAGTTCTTC

V gene: TRBV6-5
J gene: TRBJ2-3
clone size: many
D gene: -
CDR3 protein: CASSTRQPSTDTQYF
CDR3 DNA: TGTGCCAGCAGTACCAGACAGCCAAGCACAGATACGCAGTATTTT

V gene: TRBV7-2
J gene: TRBJ2-1
clone size: -
D gene: -
CDR3 protein: CASSLTWVNEQFF
CDR3 DNA: TGTGCCAGCAGCTTAACCTGGGTCAATGAGCAGTTCTTC

V gene: TRBV12-3/TRBV12-4
J gene: TRBJ2-5
clone size: -
D gene: -
CDR3 protein: CASSGYVQYF
CDR3 DNA: TGTGCCAGCAGTGGTTATGTGCAGTACTTC

V gene: TRBV5-1
J gene: TRBJ2-5
clone size: few
D gene: -
CDR3 protein: CASSGGPGAETQYF
CDR3 DNA: TGCGCCAGCAGCGGTGGACCCGGGGCAGAGACCCAGTACTTC

V gene: TRBV7-2
J gene: TRBJ2-2
clone size: many
D gene: -
CDR3 protein: CASSLSATGELFF
CDR3 DNA: TGTGCCAGCAGCTTAAGTGCCACCGGGGAGCTGTTTTTT

V gene: TRBV6-5
J gene: TRBJ2-3
clone size: many
D gene: -
CDR3 protein: CASSYSGLSTDTQYF
CDR3 DNA: TGTGCCAGCAGTTACTCGGGACTCAGCACAGATACGCAGTATTTT

V gene: TRBV20-1
J gene: TRBJ2-6
clone size: -
D gene: TRBD1
CDR3 protein: CSARGQGALSGANVLTF
CDR3 DNA: TGCAGTGCTAGAGGGCAGGGGGCGCTTTCCGGGGCCAACGTCCTGACTTTC

V gene: TRBV4-1
J gene: TRBJ1-1
clone size: many
D gene: -
CDR3 protein: CASSQPTGGTEAFF
CDR3 DNA: TGCGCCAGCAGCCAACCGACGGGGGGCACTGAAGCTTTCTTT

V gene: TRBV12-3/TRBV12-4
J gene: TRBJ1-1
clone size: -
D gene: -
CDR3 protein: CASSLGSLGAFF
CDR3 DNA: TGTGCCAGCAGTCTCGGGTCCCTCGGAGCTTTCTTT

V gene: TRBV18
J gene: TRBJ1-4
clone size: -
D gene: TRBD1
CDR3 protein: CASSPPGQDNEKLFF
CDR3 DNA: TGTGCCAGCTCACCACCGGGACAGGATAATGAAAAACTGTTTTTT

V gene: TRBV5-1
J gene: TRBJ1-2
clone size: -
D gene: -
CDR3 protein: CASSLDNLGYGYTF
CDR3 DNA: TGCGCCAGCAGCTTGGACAATCTCGGCTATGGCTACACCTTC

V gene: TRBV18
J gene: TRBJ2-7
clone size: few
D gene: -
CDR3 protein: CASSPQQGKGYEQYF
CDR3 DNA: TGTGCCAGCTCACCCCAACAGGGTAAGGGCTACGAGCAGTACTTC

V gene: TRBV11-2
J gene: TRBJ2-7
clone size: few
D gene: -
CDR3 protein: CASSLATFYEQYF
CDR3 DNA: TGTGCCAGCAGCTTAGCCACCTTCTACGAGCAGTACTTC

V gene: TRBV5-1
J gene: TRBJ1-5
clone size: -
D gene: TRBD1
CDR3 protein: CASRQGPYSNQPQHF
CDR3 DNA: TGCGCCAGTCGACAGGGGCCTTATAGCAATCAGCCCCAGCATTTT

V gene: TRBV20-1
J gene: TRBJ2-1
clone size: many
D gene: TRBD2
CDR3 protein: CSAKTGLAAIHEQFF
CDR3 DNA: TGCAGTGCTAAGACCGGACTAGCGGCAATTCATGAGCAGTTCTTC

V gene: TRBV29-1
J gene: TRBJ2-3
clone size: few
D gene: -
CDR3 protein: CSVGGGIGTQYF
CDR3 DNA: TGCAGCGTTGGCGGTGGGATAGGTACGCAGTATTTT

V gene: TRBV7-2
J gene: TRBJ2-5
clone size: -
D gene: -
CDR3 protein: CASSLQGKTQYF
CDR3 DNA: TGTGCCAGCAGCTTACAGGGGAAGACCCAGTACTTC

V gene: TRBV7-8
J gene: TRBJ1-5
clone size: few
D gene: TRBD1
CDR3 protein: CASSLAQGAGEPQHF
CDR3 DNA: TGTGCCAGCAGCTTAGCCCAGGGGGCAGGAGAGCCCCAGCATTTT

V gene: TRBV12-3/TRBV12-4
J gene: TRBJ1-2
clone size: -
D gene: -
CDR3 protein: CASSAQEYGYTF
CDR3 DNA: TGTGCCAGCAGCGCTCAAGAGTATGGCTACACCTTC

V gene: TRBV2
J gene: TRBJ2-7
clone size: few
D gene: TRBD1
CDR3 protein: CASSDLTGIGEQYF
CDR3 DNA: TGTGCCAGCAGTGACCTGACAGGGATCGGCGAGCAGTACTTC